These 30 T cell receptor beta chains share one sample of origin, sequenced in a study of blood T cell repertoires in COVID-19. Generated by immunoSEQ multiplex PCR, the TCRdb table keeps only in-frame clones and is missing some. The sample records 250,000 to 400,000 clones, under 95% being singletons. The specimen sequenced was PBMCs or T cells enriched from blood (not recorded which). The source of these receptors is a man aged 55 to 69 who had recovered from COVID-19.

This clone was detected only once. The CDR3 reads CASSWREGGNQPQHF. Here the CDR3 DNA reads TGTGCCAGCAGTTGGAGGGAAGGGGGCAATCAGCCCCAGCATTTT. The chain joins TRBV6-6 to TRBJ1-5; a possible D gene is TRBD1 (5 bases). This CDR3 spans 15 amino acids. The ends were cut back, 4 bases at V and 2 bases at J, with 12 bases in the middle. From germline, CDR1 is MNHNY and CDR2 SVGAGI (reference sequence).

The rearrangement joins TRBV4-1 to TRBJ2-5, with TRBD1 matching 7 bases. The CDR3 length is 16 residues. Unmatched junction bases numbered 11, after V lost 3 bases and J lost 4 bases. Germline V gives CDR1 MGHRA, CDR2 YSYEKL. The chain's CDR3 is CASSQGHRGAGETQYF. The CDR3 DNA is TGCGCCAGCAGCCAGGGGCACAGGGGTGCTGGAGAGACCCAGTACTTC.

This clone came up a few times. The chain recombines TRBV13 with TRBJ2-2, with TRBD2 matching 12 bases. V gave up 3 bases and J gave up 5 bases; unmatched junction bases: 7. The CDR3 runs 17 residues. The germline V gene encodes CDR1 PRHDT and CDR2 FYEKMQ (reference sequence). The CDR3, as DNA: TGTGCCAGCAGCTTGCACCCTAGCGGGGGGGAAACCGGGGAGCTGTTTTTT. Residues: CASSLHPSGGETGELFF.

The CDR3 region has the DNA TGTGCCTGGCAAAGCTTGAAGAATCAGCCCCAGCATTTT. This gives the protein CAWQSLKNQPQHF. This chain uses TRBV30 with TRBJ1-5; no clear D gene. CDR1 is GTSNPN, CDR2 SVGIG, per germline (reference sequence). Deletions cut 5 bases from V and 4 bases from J, with 12 bases between. The CDR3 is made up of 13 amino acids.

This clone was picked up a small number of times. The chain employs TRBV7-9 and TRBJ1-5; 8 bases agree with TRBD1. Germline V gene data show CDR1 as SEHNR and CDR2 as FQNEAQ (reference sequence). The CDR3 runs to 13 residues. J lost 2 bases, V lost 6 bases, and 0 bases had no gene match. Written as DNA, the CDR3 is TGTGCCAGCAGGGGACAGGGCAATCAGCCCCAGCATTTT. Amino acid sequence: CASRGQGNQPQHF. Complete variable domain (other parts from reference TRBV7-9 and TRBJ1-5): DTGVSQNPRHKITKRGQNVTFRCDPISEHNRLYWYRQTLGQGPEFLTYFQNEAQLEKSRLLSDRFSAERPKGSFSTLEIQRTEQGDSAMYLCASRGQGNQPQHFGDGTRLSIL.

The chain uses TRBV5-1 and TRBJ2-7, with 7 bases that match TRBD2. The J segment lost 6 bases and the V segment lost 4 bases, leaving 16 bases of the junction unmatched. In germline, CDR1 is SGHRS, CDR2 YFSETQ. This CDR3 comprises 16 residues. The CDR3 DNA is TGCGCCAGCAGCCCCTACCGATGGGCGGGAGATAGCGAGCAGTACTTC. This sequence encodes CASSPYRWAGDSEQYF. Variable domain in full (rest from reference TRBV5-1 and TRBJ2-7): KAGVTQTPRYLIKTRGQQVTLSCSPISGHRSVSWYQQTPGQGLQFLFEYFSETQRNKGNFPGRFSGRQFSNSRSEMNVSTLELGDSALYLCASSPYRWAGDSEQYFGPGTRLTVT.

The genes are TRBV5-8 and TRBJ2-3; possible D gene TRBD2, 5 bases. Germline CDR1 SGHTS, CDR2 YDEGEE. The CDR3 has 15 amino acids. Trimming cost V 7 bases and J 0 bases, with 15 bases left between them. CDR3 coding DNA: TGTGCCAGCCCCTCGTGGGGAGCTAGCACAGATACGCAGTATTTT. It specifies CASPSWGASTDTQYF.

The rearrangement uses TRBV19 and TRBJ2-3, with D perhaps TRBD2 (5 bases). The ends were cut back, 3 bases at V and 9 bases at J, with 16 bases in the middle. Germline values: CDR1 LNHDA, CDR2 SQIVND (reference sequence). CDR3 length: 14 residues. The CDR3 bases are TGTGCCAGTAGTATGTATGCGCGGGTGGACACGCAGTATTTT. Translation gives CASSMYARVDTQYF.

The chain joins TRBV30 to TRBJ2-3; D unresolved. V was clipped by 1 base and J by 6 bases, with 11 bases between them. This CDR3 region has 13 residues. The germline gives CDR1 GTSNPN, CDR2 SVGIG (reference sequence). This chain's CDR3 is CAWSGSRSDTQYF. CDR3 bases: TGTGCCTGGAGTGGCTCCCGGAGCGATACGCAGTATTTT.

The genes are TRBV5-6 and TRBJ2-2; D is possibly TRBD1 (5 bases). The V gene's germline CDR1 is SGHDT and CDR2 YYEEEE. Trimming stripped 1 base from V and 9 bases from J, with 10 bases between. This CDR3 has 13 residues. The CDR3 coding sequence is TGTGCCAGCAGCTTGCCCCAGGGCCGGGAGCTGTTTTTT. Translated: CASSLPQGRELFF.

V is TRBV7-9 and J is TRBJ2-2, with 7 nucleotides matching TRBD1. There are 14 residues in the CDR3. The V and J ends lost 6 bases and 5 bases, in that order; junction bases with no gene match: 6. Germline V gene data show CDR1 as SEHNR and CDR2 as FQNEAQ (reference sequence). The CDR3 DNA follows: TGTGCCAGCAGTCTACAGGGGAGAACCGGGGAGCTGTTTTTT. This gives the protein CASSLQGRTGELFF.

CDR3 coding DNA: TGCGCCAGCAGCCAATTTCTTCCGGGACAGGCGGAAAAACTGTTTTTT. Translated: CASSQFLPGQAEKLFF. The genes are TRBV4-1 and TRBJ1-4, with TRBD1 identical over 8 bases. There are 16 residues in the CDR3. V lost 2 bases and J lost 8; bases outside the gene matches: 10. Germline V gene data show CDR1 as MGHRA and CDR2 as YSYEKL.

This chain joins TRBV7-3 and TRBJ2-1, with 9 bases matching TRBD2. Germline CDR1 reads SGHTA; CDR2 reads FQGTGA. The V gene end was trimmed by 4 bases and the J gene end by 4 bases; junction bases not matched to a gene: 5. The CDR3 runs to 15 residues. Here the CDR3 DNA reads TGTGCCAGCAGCTCGACTAGCGGACATTACAATGAGCAGTTCTTC. This translates into CASSSTSGHYNEQFF.

V and J are TRBV27 and TRBJ1-2; the match to TRBD1 covers 8 bases. V trimming: 10 bases; J trimming: 5 bases; junction bases outside the gene matches: 6. The CDR3 contains 12 residues. The germline gives CDR1 MNHEY, CDR2 SMNVEV (reference sequence). The DNA for the CDR3 is TGTGCCACTCGGGACAGGACATATGGCTACACCTTC. Protein sequence: CATRDRTYGYTF.

V usage is TRBV5-1 and J usage is TRBJ1-6, with 7 bases matching TRBD1. The length of the CDR3 is 14 residues. V shed 4 bases and J 8 bases; nucleotides not matched to a gene: 6. Per the germline V gene, CDR1 is SGHRS and CDR2 is YFSETQ. As DNA, the CDR3 is TGCGCCAGCAGCCTAGGACAGGTAGATTCACCCCTCCACTTT. Its translation is CASSLGQVDSPLHF. The entire variable domain, with the rest obtained from reference TRBV5-1 and TRBJ1-6, is as follows: KAGVTQTPRYLIKTRGQQVTLSCSPISGHRSVSWYQQTPGQGLQFLFEYFSETQRNKGNFPGRFSGRQFSNSRSEMNVSTLELGDSALYLCASSLGQVDSPLHFGNGTRLTVT.

This sequence joins TRBV12-3 or TRBV12-4 and TRBJ1-1, with 7 bases aligning to TRBD1. V lost 6 bases to trimming and J lost 1 base; unmatched junction nucleotides: 2. CDR3 length equals 13 residues. For the CDR3, the DNA is TGTGCCAGCAGACAGGGGCAGAACACTGAAGCTTTCTTT. Translation gives CASRQGQNTEAFF.

V and J are TRBV4-1 and TRBJ1-2; no firm D call. The CDR3 sequence is 15 residues long. Germline V gives CDR1 MGHRA, CDR2 YSYEKL. The V gene lost 1 base and the J gene lost 4 bases, with 13 bases spanning the gap. The CDR3 loop is CASSQGEVVSYGYTF. The CDR3 coding sequence is TGCGCCAGCAGCCAAGGAGAGGTTGTTAGCTATGGCTACACCTTC.

The chain carries TRBV19 and TRBJ1-1; D perhaps matches TRBD1 (6 bases). CDR1 is LNHDA and CDR2 is SQIVND in the germline V gene (reference sequence). Trimming took 4 bases from V and 8 from J, leaving 17 bases between them. The CDR3 is 14 residues long. The CDR3 loop reads CASSNPGEGMEAFF. The CDR3 bases are TGTGCCAGTAGTAACCCAGGGGAGGGAATGGAAGCTTTCTTT. Drawing the rest from reference TRBV19 and TRBJ1-1, the complete variable domain is DGGITQSPKYLFRKEGQNVTLSCEQNLNHDAMYWYRQDPGQGLRLIYYSQIVNDFQKGDIAEGYSVSREKKESFPLTVTSAQKNPTAFYLCASSNPGEGMEAFFGQGTRLTVV.

The chain uses TRBV29-1 and TRBJ1-1, with D perhaps matching TRBD1 (6 bases). V was clipped by 5 bases and J by 7 bases, with 14 bases between them. The CDR3 sequence is 12 residues long. The germline CDR1 and CDR2 sequences are SQVTM and ANQGSEA. The DNA for the CDR3 is TGCAGCGTTTCGGACAGCCCATTTGAAGCTTTCTTT. Encoded protein: CSVSDSPFEAFF. Complete variable domain (other parts from reference TRBV29-1 and TRBJ1-1): SAVISQKPSRDICQRGTSLTIQCQVDSQVTMMFWYRQQPGQSLTLIATANQGSEATYESGFVIDKFPISRPNLTFSTLTVSNMSPEDSSIYLCSVSDSPFEAFFGQGTRLTVV.

Remarks on this clone: Other DNA variants within this sample encode the same CDR3. The chain combines TRBV9 with TRBJ2-3; 7 bases agree with TRBD2. CDR3 length: 14 residues. Germline CDR1 SGDLS, CDR2 YYNGEE. The trim removed 3 bases at V and 3 bases at J, leaving 4 bases unmatched. The DNA of the CDR3 is TGTGCCAGCAGCGCAGCGGGACGGACAGATACGCAGTATTTT. Encoded protein: CASSAAGRTDTQYF.

The chain is built from TRBV29-1 and TRBJ1-2; 11 bases align to TRBD1. The CDR3 is made up of 13 amino acids. Germline lookup yields CDR1 SQVTM and CDR2 ANQGSEA. Trimming cost V 4 bases and J 6 bases; bases outside gene matches: 4. CDR3 sequence reads: CSVAPGQGDGYTF. CDR3 sequence (DNA): TGCAGCGTTGCCCCGGGACAGGGGGATGGCTACACCTTC.

V usage is TRBV6-2 or TRBV6-3 and J usage is TRBJ2-3, with TRBD2 matching over 7 bases. V lost 2 bases to trimming and J lost 2 bases; unmatched junction nucleotides: 7. This CDR3 region has 16 residues. The germline CDR1 and CDR2 sequences are MNHEY and SVGEGT. The CDR3 here is CASSYETGGITDTQYF. In DNA, the CDR3 is TGTGCCAGCAGTTACGAAACGGGGGGTATCACAGATACGCAGTATTTT.

The CDR3 coding sequence is TGTGCCAGCAAGCTGGGAAACAGGGGTAATGAAAAACTGTTTTTT. Translating gives CASKLGNRGNEKLFF. This chain links TRBV28 with TRBJ1-4; 7 bases are shared with TRBD1. Germline V gene data show CDR1 as MDHEN and CDR2 as SYDVKM. Trimming at V came to 7 bases and at J to 4 bases, leaving 9 bases not matched to a gene. The CDR3 length is 15 residues.

The genes are TRBV6-2 or TRBV6-3 and TRBJ2-7; a weak D match, TRBD1 (6 bases). This CDR3 region has 15 residues. The germline V and J ends were trimmed by 5 bases and 1 base, with 15 bases remaining between them. CDR1 is MNHEY, CDR2 SVGEGT, per germline. Written as DNA, the CDR3 is TGTGCCAGCAGTCAGAACAGGGTGGGGTCCTACGAGCAGTACTTC. It specifies CASSQNRVGSYEQYF.

This clone occurred a few times. The chain links TRBV11-2 to TRBJ2-7; 7 bases are a match to TRBD1. V was pared by 0 bases and J by 3 bases, with 2 bases of the junction left unmatched. CDR3 length: 14 residues. Germline V lookup: CDR1 SGHAT, CDR2 FQNNGV. The CDR3 protein is CASSLESGGYEQYF. CDR3 DNA sequence: TGTGCCAGCAGCTTAGAGTCAGGGGGCTACGAGCAGTACTTC. The full variable domain, in which reference TRBV11-2 and TRBJ2-7 provide the parts outside the CDR3, is EAGVAQSPRYKIIEKRQSVAFWCNPISGHATLYWYQQILGQGPKLLIQFQNNGVVDDSQLPKDRFSAERLKGVDSTLKIQPAKLEDSAVYLCASSLESGGYEQYFGPGTRLTVT.

This clone was found a few times. CDR3 DNA sequence: TGTGCCAGCAGCTTACGGCCCGGAAGGACAGGAGATGGCTACACCTTC. Amino acid sequence: CASSLRPGRTGDGYTF. The rearrangement links TRBV7-3 to TRBJ1-2; 7 bases are a match to TRBD1. Germline CDR1 is SGHTA and CDR2 is FQGTGA. This CDR3 comprises 16 residues. The ends lost 2 bases at V and 6 bases at J; junction bases unmatched: 12.

This chain uses TRBV6-5 with TRBJ1-5, with TRBD1 identical over 7 bases. V lost 5 bases to trimming and J lost 7 bases; unmatched junction nucleotides: 8. Germline CDR1 MNHEY, CDR2 SVGAGI. CDR3 length equals 14 residues. The CDR3 spells CASSNTGVLQPQHF. In DNA, the CDR3 is TGTGCCAGCAGTAACACAGGGGTTTTGCAGCCCCAGCATTTT.

The chain carries TRBV2 and TRBJ1-2, with D maybe TRBD1 (6 bases). The CDR3 contains 13 residues. V was pared by 6 bases and J by 3 bases, with 11 bases between. CDR1 SNHLY and CDR2 FYNNEI come from the germline V gene. The CDR3 sequence: CASRTDSHYGYTF. CDR3 bases: TGTGCCAGCAGGACGGACAGCCACTATGGCTACACCTTC. Full variable domain (outside the CDR3, taken from reference TRBV2 and TRBJ1-2): EPEVTQTPSHQVTQMGQEVILRCVPISNHLYFYWYRQILGQKVEFLVSFYNNEISEKSEIFDDQFSVERPDGSNFTLKIRSTKLEDSAMYFCASRTDSHYGYTFGSGTRLTVV.

V gene TRBV29-1 combines with J gene TRBJ1-2, with TRBD1 matching 11 bases. Trimming took 4 bases from V and 4 from J; bases not matched to a gene: 5. Germline CDR1 is SQVTM and CDR2 is ANQGSEA. There are 14 residues in the CDR3. The CDR3 is CSVVDRGQGYGYTF. CDR3 DNA sequence: TGCAGCGTTGTGGACAGGGGGCAAGGCTATGGCTACACCTTC.

This sequence joins TRBV10-3 and TRBJ1-1; 7 bases agree with TRBD1. V trimming: 3 bases; J trimming: 4 bases; junction bases outside the gene matches: 8. CDR3 length: 15 residues. Germline V gene lookup returns CDR1 ENHRY and CDR2 SYGVKD. This chain's CDR3 is CAISDRDSRSTEAFF. The CDR3 region has the DNA TGTGCCATCAGTGATAGGGACAGCCGTTCCACTGAAGCTTTCTTT.